This T cell receptor beta chain was sequenced for a study of cytomegalovirus exposure and HLA in healthy donors. Study as a whole: Early released data had roughly 81 million unique TCRs, all coming from HLA-typed donors.

The PCR employed 60 Vbeta primers together with 13 Jbeta primers. The method was immunoSEQ multiplex PCR; TCRdb's version includes in-frame clones alone and lacks a portion of them. This sample's table reports over 75,000 clones. Germline values: CDR1 MGHRA, CDR2 YSYEKL. J lost 4 bases, V lost 1 base, and 7 bases had no gene match. The CDR3 totals 16 residues. Sequenced: PBMCs. The rearrangement links TRBV4-1 to TRBJ2-5; 9 bases are shared with TRBD2. The source is a girl aged 10 to 17 in good health and CMV-seropositive. The DNA of the CDR3 is TGCGCCAGCAGCCAAGTAATTAGCGGGGGTCGAGAGACCCAGTACTTC. Its protein is CASSQVISGGRETQYF.